One sample yielded the 18 T cell receptor beta chains listed below, sequenced in a study of Graves' ophthalmopathy and Graves' hyperthyroidism. TCR beta CDR3 regions were amplified from RNA transcripts. The first-round RT-PCR employed HTBI primers together with the Qiagen OneStep RT-PCR kit. A multiplex PCR was then performed as the second round. TCRdb used MiXCR to reprocess the multiplex PCR reads, holding one entry per CDR3 protein. This table has 350,000 to 450,000 distinct CDR3 sequences, around 16% appearing once. The specimen sequenced was peripheral blood. These receptors came from a woman between 18 and 29 years old with Graves' ophthalmopathy.

There are many counts of this clonotype. The CDR3 loop reads CASSYLGSRQGQTQYF. The CDR3 nucleotides read TGTGCCAGCAGTTACTTGGGGTCTAGACAGGGGCAGACCCAGTACTTC. The chain uses TRBV6-2 or TRBV6-3 and TRBJ2-5; 8 nucleotides line up with TRBD1. V gave up 1 base and J gave up 6 bases; unmatched junction bases: 10. This CDR3 region has 16 residues. The V gene's germline CDR1 is MNHEY and CDR2 SVGEGT.

This clonotype came up many times. The gene calls are TRBV6-1 and TRBJ2-7; D possibly uses TRBD1 or TRBD2 (5 bases each). V was clipped by 8 bases and J by 2 bases, with 16 bases between them. CDR1 and CDR2 (germline): MNHNS, SASEGT. The CDR3 is 14 residues long. The chain's CDR3 is CASGEGTAPYEQYF. As DNA, the CDR3 is TGTGCCAGCGGAGAAGGGACGGCACCCTACGAGCAGTACTTC.

This clonotype was counted at least ten times. The rearrangement uses TRBV7-2 and TRBJ2-7; D call uncertain. Trimming cost V 3 bases and J 0 bases, with 3 bases left between them. This CDR3 is 12 amino acids long. Germline V gives CDR1 SGHTA, CDR2 FQGNSA. The CDR3 DNA follows: TGTGCCAGCAGCTTGAGCTCCTACGAGCAGTACTTC. This translates into CASSLSSYEQYF.

This clonotype was seen ten or more times. V and J are TRBV2 and TRBJ1-1; a weak D match, TRBD1 (5 bases). The V end lost 5 bases, the J end lost 6 bases, and 13 bases lay between the germline ends. CDR1 is SNHLY and CDR2 is FYNNEI in the germline V gene. The CDR3 is 13 residues long. CDR3 bases: TGTGCCAGCAGTCCGGGACTCAGGCCTGAAGCTTTCTTT. This encodes CASSPGLRPEAFF.

This clonotype came up many times. V and J are TRBV19 and TRBJ1-2, with D tentatively TRBD1 (5 bases). Trimming removed 4 bases from V and 4 bases from J, with 13 bases in between. The CDR3 runs 14 residues. The germline CDR1 and CDR2 sequences are LNHDA and SQIVND (reference sequence). As DNA, the CDR3 is TGTGCCAGTAGTAAAGGCGAGGGGCTCTATGGCTACACCTTC. Its protein is CASSKGEGLYGYTF. The full variable domain, in which reference TRBV19 and TRBJ1-2 provide the parts outside the CDR3, is DGGITQSPKYLFRKEGQNVTLSCEQNLNHDAMYWYRQDPGQGLRLIYYSQIVNDFQKGDIAEGYSVSREKKESFPLTVTSAQKNPTAFYLCASSKGEGLYGYTFGSGTRLTVV.

About this clonotype: This may be a read error: a much more frequent sequence differs by one nucleotide. This sequence joins TRBV7-2 and TRBJ2-7; 7 nucleotides agree with TRBD1. This CDR3 has 12 amino acids. V shed 4 bases and J 6 bases; nucleotides not matched to a gene: 3. Germline V gene lookup returns CDR1 SGHTA and CDR2 FQGNSA. The CDR3 spells CASSSNRGEQYF. The DNA of the CDR3 is TGTGCCAGCAGCTCCAACAGGGGCGAGCAGTACTTC.

This clonotype occurred many times. The chain has TRBV13 and TRBJ1-1, with unresolved D. The CDR3 length is 14 residues. Germline CDR1 reads PRHDT; CDR2 reads FYEKMQ (reference sequence). Trimming removed 5 bases from V and 2 bases from J, with 12 bases in between. The CDR3 is CASSARLVNTEAFF. CDR3 sequence (DNA): TGTGCCAGCAGCGCACGACTAGTAAACACTGAAGCTTTCTTT.

This clonotype was detected many times. This rearrangement joins TRBV7-8 to TRBJ2-7, with D perhaps being TRBD1 or TRBD2 (5 bases each). The CDR3 contains 16 residues. Germline V lookup: CDR1 SGHVS, CDR2 FQNEAQ. Trimming took off 1 base at V and 0 bases at J, with 13 bases between the two ends. The CDR3: CASSLVPGQHSYEQYF. CDR3 nucleotides: TGTGCCAGCAGCTTAGTCCCGGGGCAGCACTCCTACGAGCAGTACTTC.

This clonotype was counted at least ten times. J is TRBJ1-6 and V is TRBV6-5; a weak D match, TRBD1 (5 bases). The CDR3 spans 16 residues. Trimming took 7 bases from V and 6 from J, leaving 19 bases between them. From germline, CDR1 is MNHEY and CDR2 SVGAGI. CDR3 sequence: CASINGESGVNSPLHF. In DNA form, the CDR3 reads TGTGCCAGCATAAATGGGGAGTCGGGGGTTAATTCACCCCTCCACTTT.

This clonotype was detected ten times or more. CDR3 sequence reads: CASSSIDTPEAFF. The DNA for the CDR3 is TGTGCCAGCAGTTCAATTGACACGCCTGAAGCTTTCTTT. V gene TRBV6-2 or TRBV6-3 combines with J gene TRBJ1-1; no reliable D call. This CDR3 comprises 13 residues. The V end lost 4 bases, the J end lost 6 bases, and 12 bases lay between the germline ends. In germline, CDR1 is MNHEY, CDR2 SVGEGT.

At least ten counts were recorded for this clonotype. The CDR3 here is CASSLPDLTTQYF. The DNA for the CDR3 is TGTGCCAGCAGTCTCCCGGACCTCACCACCCAGTACTTC. The V gene is TRBV12-3 or TRBV12-4, the J gene TRBJ2-5; D is uncertain. The CDR3 is 13 amino acids. The ends were cut back, 5 bases at V and 8 bases at J, with 15 bases in the middle.

This clonotype has ten or more counts. The CDR3 region has the DNA TGTGCCAGCAGCCCTCCCGGGACAGGAGTTTACGAGCAGTACTTC. Encoded protein: CASSPPGTGVYEQYF. The chain couples TRBV7-2 to TRBJ2-7; 8 nucleotides match TRBD1. The CDR3 is 15 residues long. Per germline, CDR1 SGHTA and CDR2 FQGNSA. V gave up 5 bases and J gave up 4 bases; unmatched junction bases: 10.

This clonotype was counted many times. The rearrangement joins TRBV27 to TRBJ2-7, with D perhaps given as TRBD1 or TRBD2 (5 bases each). The CDR3 sequence is 15 residues long. Germline lookup yields CDR1 MNHEY and CDR2 SMNVEV (reference sequence). V shed 5 bases and J shed 0 bases, with 14 bases lying between them. The CDR3 sequence is CASSAGTASSYEQYF. The CDR3 coding sequence is TGTGCCAGCAGTGCCGGGACCGCTAGCTCCTACGAGCAGTACTTC.

This clonotype was observed at least ten times. The chain employs TRBV30 and TRBJ2-5, with D perhaps TRBD1 or TRBD2 (5 bases each). The CDR3 length is 13 residues. V dropped 7 bases and J dropped 2 bases, with 14 bases sitting between them. Germline CDR1 GTSNPN, CDR2 SVGIG (reference sequence). The DNA for the CDR3 is TGTGCCTCGAACCGGGGACCTCAAGAGACCCAGTACTTC. This codes for CASNRGPQETQYF.

The chain couples TRBV12-3 or TRBV12-4 to TRBJ2-5, with 14 nucleotides matching TRBD2. The CDR3 extends over 15 amino acids. The V gene end was trimmed by 5 bases and the J gene end by 7 bases; junction bases not matched to a gene: 6. The CDR3 loop is CASSTGLAGVGTQYF. The CDR3 nucleotides are TGTGCCAGCAGTACGGGACTAGCGGGAGTTGGGACCCAGTACTTC.

This clonotype was detected many times. The chain couples TRBV20-1 to TRBJ1-1; possible D gene TRBD1, 6 bases. Germline V gene sequence: CDR1 DFQATT, CDR2 SNEGSKA (reference sequence). Trimming took 5 bases from V and 0 from J, leaving 13 bases between them. This CDR3 comprises 14 residues. In DNA form, the CDR3 reads TGCAGTGCTTCTTTTGCAGGGGTGAACACTGAAGCTTTCTTT. It codes for CSASFAGVNTEAFF.

This clonotype turned up a few times. The V call is TRBV14, the J call TRBJ2-2; D gene ambiguous. Trimming left V 3 bases short and J 6 bases short, with 17 bases between. Germline V CDR1 and CDR2: SGHDN, FVKESK. The CDR3 consists of 16 residues. Here the CDR3 DNA reads TGTGCCAGCAGCCACTCACCCCTCCCAAGGTCCGGGGAGCTGTTTTTT. It is translated as CASSHSPLPRSGELFF. Looking up the rest from reference TRBV14 and TRBJ2-2 gives the full variable domain: EAGVTQFPSHSVIEKGQTVTLRCDPISGHDNLYWYRRVMGKEIKFLLHFVKESKQDESGMPNNRFLAERTGGTYSTLKVQPAELEDSGVYFCASSHSPLPRSGELFFGEGSRLTVL.

This clonotype showed up many times. The V gene is TRBV19, the J gene TRBJ1-5, with D perhaps TRBD1 (6 bases). V lost 0 bases, J lost 4 bases, and 10 bases lay in between. The CDR3 is made up of 15 amino acids. Germline lookup yields CDR1 LNHDA and CDR2 SQIVND (reference sequence). CDR3 DNA: TGTGCCAGTAGTATAGACCAGGGGCCGAATCAGCCCCAGCATTTT. Its protein is CASSIDQGPNQPQHF.